A single sample is the source of the 5 T cell receptor beta chains below, sequenced in a study of blood T cell repertoires in COVID-19. Clones were sequenced by immunoSEQ multiplex PCR, and TCRdb holds only the in-frame ones, with some missing. Here the sample spans 85,000 to 120,000 clones, roughly 80% being singletons. The sample comprised peripheral blood. All receptors derive from a man aged 60-69 years with active or convalescent COVID-19.

The V call is TRBV5-1, the J call TRBJ1-4, with TRBD1 identical over 7 bases. CDR3 length equals 16 residues. Unmatched junction bases numbered 14, after V lost 5 bases and J lost 7 bases. Germline lookup yields CDR1 SGHRS and CDR2 YFSETQ. This CDR3 is CASRPNPGTEGEKLFF. In DNA form, the CDR3 reads TGCGCCAGCAGACCCAATCCAGGGACAGAGGGTGAAAAACTGTTTTTT.

The rearrangement links TRBV11-1 to TRBJ2-7, with 7 bases fitting TRBD1. With V trimmed by 1 base and J by 4 bases, 4 bases remained unmatched. CDR3 length equals 14 residues. From germline, CDR1 is SGHAT and CDR2 FQDESV (reference sequence). CDR3 sequence (DNA): TGTGCCAGCAGCTTAGGAGAGGGGGCGTACGAGCAGTACTTC. It codes for CASSLGEGAYEQYF.

The chain recombines TRBV14 with TRBJ1-3, with 7 positions matching TRBD1. Per germline, CDR1 SGHDN and CDR2 FVKESK. The CDR3 is 15 residues long. After removal of 3 bases from V and 2 bases from J, the junction contained 4 bases not matched to a gene. For the CDR3, the DNA is TGTGCCAGCAGCCAGATGACAGGGACTGGAAACACCATATATTTT. It codes for CASSQMTGTGNTIYF.

The rearrangement links TRBV28 to TRBJ1-2; D gene ambiguous. Deletions cut 6 bases from V and 3 bases from J, with 14 bases between. Germline-derived CDR1 and CDR2 are MDHEN and SYDVKM. The CDR3 has 14 residues. CDR3 sequence reads: CASSYQTAYYGYTF. CDR3 in DNA: TGTGCCAGCAGCTACCAAACAGCTTACTATGGCTACACCTTC.

The rearrangement links TRBV2 to TRBJ1-2; 7 bases are shared with TRBD1. This CDR3 spans 14 amino acids. Trimming removed 8 bases from V and 5 bases from J; junction bases left unmatched: 11. The germline CDR1 and CDR2 sequences are SNHLY and FYNNEI. The CDR3 DNA reads as TGTGCCAGCCAAAGACAGGGAGGTCCTTATGGCTACACCTTC. It encodes CASQRQGGPYGYTF.